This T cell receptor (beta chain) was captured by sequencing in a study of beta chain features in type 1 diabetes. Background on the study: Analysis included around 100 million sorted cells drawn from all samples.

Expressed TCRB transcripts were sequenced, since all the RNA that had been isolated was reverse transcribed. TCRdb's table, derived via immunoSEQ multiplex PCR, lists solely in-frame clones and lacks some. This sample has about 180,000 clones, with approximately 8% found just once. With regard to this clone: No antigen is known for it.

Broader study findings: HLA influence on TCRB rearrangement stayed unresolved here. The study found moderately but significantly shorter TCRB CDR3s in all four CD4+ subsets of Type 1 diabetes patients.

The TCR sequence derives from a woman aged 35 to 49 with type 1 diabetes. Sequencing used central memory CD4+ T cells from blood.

CDR3 protein: CASSPPPQGAGNIQYF. CDR3 in DNA: TGTGCCAGCAGCCCTCCGCCCCAGGGGGCGGGAAACATTCAGTACTTC. This rearrangement joins TRBV7-9 to TRBJ2-4, with 8 bases identical to TRBD1. V shed 5 bases and J 6 bases; nucleotides not matched to a gene: 12. The germline gives CDR1 SEHNR, CDR2 FQNEAQ (reference sequence). CDR3 length equals 16 residues.